This T cell receptor (beta chain) came from a study of blood T cell repertoires in COVID-19. Study as a whole: There were acute and convalescent COVID-19 samples, and they came from the United States, Italy and Spain. T cells, B-cell-depleted T cells, or PBMCs supplied cDNA or gDNA.

Authors' data handling: Reference gene primer amplification gave estimated nucleated cell counts. The method was immunoSEQ multiplex PCR; TCRdb's version includes in-frame clones alone and lacks a portion of them. V and J calls and clone size follow that table, whereas D and trimming were derived from the DNA. The sample holds fewer than 350,000 clones, around 87% seen once. Germline CDR1 MNHEY, CDR2 SMNVEV (reference sequence). This CDR3 spans 13 amino acids. After removal of 3 bases from V and 7 bases from J, the junction contained 3 bases not matched to a gene. What was sequenced was peripheral blood. This receptor was obtained from a woman between 50 and 59 years old who had recovered from COVID-19. This chain uses TRBV27 with TRBJ1-2; 9 bases are shared with TRBD1. This chain's CDR3 is CASSFWDRAGYTF. The CDR3 DNA follows: TGTGCCAGCAGTTTCTGGGACAGGGCTGGCTACACCTTC.